This T cell receptor beta chain was captured in a study of blood T cell repertoires in COVID-19. Study-level background: The samples span acute and convalescent COVID-19 from the United States, Italy and Spain. PBMCs, B-cell-depleted T cells, or T cells provided the cDNA or gDNA that made up the material.

The germline CDR1 and CDR2 sequences are MNHEY and SVGAGI. CDR3 length: 14 residues. V lost 6 bases and J lost 7, with 13 bases in between. In the authors' workflow: Reference gene primers were amplified, and this amplification served to estimate nucleated cell counts. Generated by immunoSEQ multiplex PCR, the TCRdb table keeps only in-frame clones and is missing some. Clone size and V and J calls were adopted from that table, with D and trimming inferred from the DNA. The sample has 470,000 or so clones; approximately 90% are singletons. The specimen was peripheral blood. J is TRBJ1-6 and V is TRBV6-5; the D is unclear. The TCR was taken from a woman aged 25 to 45 with acute or convalescent COVID-19. The DNA for the CDR3 is TGTGCCAGCAGCCTAGGATGGAGGAATTCACCCCTCCACTTT. This encodes CASSLGWRNSPLHF.